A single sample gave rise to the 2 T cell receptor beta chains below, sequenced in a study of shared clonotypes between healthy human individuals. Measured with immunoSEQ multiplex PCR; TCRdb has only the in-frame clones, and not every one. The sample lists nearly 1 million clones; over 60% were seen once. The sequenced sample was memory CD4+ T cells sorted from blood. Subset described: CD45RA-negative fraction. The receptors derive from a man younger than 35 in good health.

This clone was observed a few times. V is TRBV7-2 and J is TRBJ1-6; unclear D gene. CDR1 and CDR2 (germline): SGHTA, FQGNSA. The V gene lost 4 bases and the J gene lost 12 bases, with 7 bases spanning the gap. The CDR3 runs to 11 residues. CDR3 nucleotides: TGTGCCAGCAGCTCTCCGGGACCCCTCCACTTT. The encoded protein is CASSSPGPLHF.

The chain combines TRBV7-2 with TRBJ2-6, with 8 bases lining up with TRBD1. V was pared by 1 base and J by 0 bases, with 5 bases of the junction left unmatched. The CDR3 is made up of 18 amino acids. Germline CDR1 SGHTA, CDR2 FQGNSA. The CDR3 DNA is TGTGCCAGCAGCTTAGAAAGCAGGGGGCCCTCTGGGGCCAACGTCCTGACTTTC. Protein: CASSLESRGPSGANVLTF.